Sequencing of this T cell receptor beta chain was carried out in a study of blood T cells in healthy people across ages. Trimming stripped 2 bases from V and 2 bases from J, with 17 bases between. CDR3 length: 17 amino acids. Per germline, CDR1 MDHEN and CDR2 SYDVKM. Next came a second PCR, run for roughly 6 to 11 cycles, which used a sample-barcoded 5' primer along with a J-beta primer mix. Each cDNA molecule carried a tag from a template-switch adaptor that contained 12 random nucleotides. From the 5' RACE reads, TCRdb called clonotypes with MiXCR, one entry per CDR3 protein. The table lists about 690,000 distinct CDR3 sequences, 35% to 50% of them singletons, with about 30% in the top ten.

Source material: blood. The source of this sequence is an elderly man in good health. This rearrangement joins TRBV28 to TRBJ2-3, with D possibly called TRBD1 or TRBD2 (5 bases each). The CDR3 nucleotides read TGTGCCAGCAGTTTAGGGCGGGTTGGGGGACCCACAGATACGCAGTATTTT. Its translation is CASSLGRVGGPTDTQYF.